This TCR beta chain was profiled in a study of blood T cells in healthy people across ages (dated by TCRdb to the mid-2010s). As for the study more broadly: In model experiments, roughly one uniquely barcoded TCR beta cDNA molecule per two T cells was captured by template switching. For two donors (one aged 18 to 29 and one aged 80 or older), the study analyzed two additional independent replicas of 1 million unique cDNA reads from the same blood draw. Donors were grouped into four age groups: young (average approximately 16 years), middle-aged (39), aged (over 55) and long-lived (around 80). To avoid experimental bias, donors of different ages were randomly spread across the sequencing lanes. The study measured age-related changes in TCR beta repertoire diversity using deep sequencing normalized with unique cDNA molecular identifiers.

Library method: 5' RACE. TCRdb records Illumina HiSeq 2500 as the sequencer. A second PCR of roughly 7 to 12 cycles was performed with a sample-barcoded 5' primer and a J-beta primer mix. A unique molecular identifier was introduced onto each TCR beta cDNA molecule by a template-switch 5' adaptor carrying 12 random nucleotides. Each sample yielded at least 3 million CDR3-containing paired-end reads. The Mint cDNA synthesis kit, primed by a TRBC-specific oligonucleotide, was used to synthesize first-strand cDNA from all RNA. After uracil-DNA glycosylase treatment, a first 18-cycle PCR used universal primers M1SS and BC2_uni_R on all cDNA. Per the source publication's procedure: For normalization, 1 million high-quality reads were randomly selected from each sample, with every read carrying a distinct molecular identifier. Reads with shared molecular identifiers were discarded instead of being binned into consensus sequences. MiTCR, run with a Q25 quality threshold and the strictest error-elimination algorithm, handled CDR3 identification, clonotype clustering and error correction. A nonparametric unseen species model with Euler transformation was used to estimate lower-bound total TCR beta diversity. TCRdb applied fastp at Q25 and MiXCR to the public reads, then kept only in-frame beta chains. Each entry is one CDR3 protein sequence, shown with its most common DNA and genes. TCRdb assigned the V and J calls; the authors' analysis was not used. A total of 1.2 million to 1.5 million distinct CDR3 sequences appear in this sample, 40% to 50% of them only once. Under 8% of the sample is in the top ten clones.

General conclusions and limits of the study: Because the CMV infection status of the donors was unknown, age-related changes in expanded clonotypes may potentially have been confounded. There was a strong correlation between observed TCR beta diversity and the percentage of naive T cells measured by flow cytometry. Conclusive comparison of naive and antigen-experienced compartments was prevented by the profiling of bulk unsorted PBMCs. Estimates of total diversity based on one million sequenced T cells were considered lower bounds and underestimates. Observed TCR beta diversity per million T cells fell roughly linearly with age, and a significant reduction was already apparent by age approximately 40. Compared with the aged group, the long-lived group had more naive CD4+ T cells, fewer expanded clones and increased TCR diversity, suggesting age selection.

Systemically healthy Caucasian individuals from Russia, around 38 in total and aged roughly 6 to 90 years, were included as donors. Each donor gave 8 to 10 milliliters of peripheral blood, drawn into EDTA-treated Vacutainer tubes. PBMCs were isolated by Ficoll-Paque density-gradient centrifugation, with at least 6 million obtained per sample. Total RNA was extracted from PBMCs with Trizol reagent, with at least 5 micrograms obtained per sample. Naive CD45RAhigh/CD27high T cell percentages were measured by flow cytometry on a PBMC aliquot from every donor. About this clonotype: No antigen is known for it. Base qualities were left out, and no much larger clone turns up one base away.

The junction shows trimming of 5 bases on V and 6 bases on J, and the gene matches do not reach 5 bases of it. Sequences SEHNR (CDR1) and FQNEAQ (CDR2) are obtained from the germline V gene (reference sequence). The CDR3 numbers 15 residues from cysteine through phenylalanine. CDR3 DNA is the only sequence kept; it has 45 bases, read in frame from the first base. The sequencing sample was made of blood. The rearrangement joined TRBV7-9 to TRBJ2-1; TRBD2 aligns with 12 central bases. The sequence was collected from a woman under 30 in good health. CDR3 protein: CASSQTSGGGNEQFF. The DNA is TGTGCCAGCAGCCAGACTAGCGGGGGAGGCAATGAGCAGTTCTTC.